This TCR beta chain was found in a study of T cells in Graves' hyperthyroidism and ophthalmopathy. This clonotype was seen many times. The antigen remains undetermined. The CDR3 regions of TCR beta were amplified from RNA transcripts. Initially, a first-round RT-PCR of the TCR CDR3 employed the HTBI primer set. TCRdb re-called the multiplex PCR reads through MiXCR, storing one row per CDR3 protein. The table includes about 300,000 distinct CDR3 sequences, roughly 15% detected once. Study-level points and caveats: Blood shared most expanded thyroid clonotypes above 0.001. In validation, the model predicted ophthalmopathy. These predictions came a median roughly 6.5 months before onset.

Germline V CDR1 and CDR2: SGHRS, YFSETQ. V was shortened by 2 bases and J by 2 bases, with 8 bases between the two germline ends. The CDR3 is made up of 13 amino acids. Pregnant or lactating patients were excluded, as were those with uncontrolled infection or other autoimmune disease. This sample holds PBMCs from approximately 10 ml fresh peripheral blood. Material: blood. The TCR was taken from a woman aged 30 to 39 with Graves' hyperthyroidism that later progressed to Graves' ophthalmopathy. V and J are TRBV5-1 and TRBJ2-7; the D is unclear. CDR3 nucleotide sequence: TGCGCCAGCAGCTTAAATCAGCCCTACGAGCAGTACTTC. The encoded protein is CASSLNQPYEQYF.